These T cell receptor beta chains were read from a single sample in a study of Graves' ophthalmopathy and Graves' hyperthyroidism. One entry per CDR3 protein, called by TCRdb with MiXCR from the multiplex PCR reads. The sample carries tens of thousands of distinct CDR3 sequences, approximately 47% recorded once. Sequencing input: peripheral blood. The receptors come from an adult woman with Graves' ophthalmopathy. Both conserved end residues are part of each CDR3. A D gene is named only where the DNA matches it firmly. The size field is filled for only some rows; it gives once, few, many or a size class.

abundance: -
j_gene: TRBJ2-5
v_gene: TRBV7-2
d_gene: -
CDR3nt: TGTGCCAGCATAGTTGGGCAGTTTCAGGAGACCCAGTACTTC
CDR3aa: CASIVGQFQETQYF

abundance: -
j_gene: TRBJ1-2
v_gene: TRBV6-4
d_gene: -
CDR3nt: TGTGCCAGCAGTGACTACAGGGACCCGTCTGGCTACACCTTC
CDR3aa: CASSDYRDPSGYTF

abundance: -
j_gene: TRBJ1-2
v_gene: TRBV19
d_gene: -
CDR3nt: TGTGCCAGTAGTATGTGGGGTAGTCCGGATGGCTACACCTTC
CDR3aa: CASSMWGSPDGYTF

abundance: -
j_gene: TRBJ2-5
v_gene: TRBV29-1
d_gene: -
CDR3nt: TGCAGCGTTGAACCGACGGGGGGCGGGAGCGGAGAGACCCAGTACTTC
CDR3aa: CSVEPTGGGSGETQYF

abundance: -
j_gene: TRBJ2-5
v_gene: TRBV20-1
d_gene: TRBD1
CDR3nt: TGCAGTGCTAGTGAAGACAGGGGATCGCAGGCCCAGTACTTC
CDR3aa: CSASEDRGSQAQYF

abundance: -
j_gene: TRBJ2-7
v_gene: TRBV7-2
d_gene: -
CDR3nt: TGTGCCAGCAGCCAAAGAGAGGGATCCTACGAGCAGTACTTC
CDR3aa: CASSQREGSYEQYF

abundance: -
j_gene: TRBJ2-5
v_gene: TRBV19
d_gene: TRBD1
CDR3nt: TGTGCCAGTGAGGGGACAGGGGCATCAGTGGGTGGCCAGCACTTC
CDR3aa: CASEGTGASVGGQHF

abundance: -
j_gene: TRBJ1-5
v_gene: TRBV6-2/TRBV6-3
d_gene: -
CDR3nt: TGTGCCAGGAGTTACACTGGAGGGGCGAATCAGCCCAAGCATTTT
CDR3aa: CARSYTGGANQPKHF

abundance: few
j_gene: TRBJ1-1
v_gene: TRBV10-3
d_gene: TRBD1
CDR3nt: TGTGCCATCAGTGAACAGGGGGCAGTCACTGAAGCTTTCTTT
CDR3aa: CAISEQGAVTEAFF

abundance: once
j_gene: TRBJ2-7
v_gene: TRBV20-1
d_gene: TRBD1
CDR3nt: TGCAGTGCTTATCCGGGACAGACGAGAGAGCAGTACTTC
CDR3aa: CSAYPGQTREQYF

abundance: once
j_gene: TRBJ2-1
v_gene: TRBV19
d_gene: TRBD1
CDR3nt: TGTGCCAGTAGGAGCAGGACAGGGAAAAATGAGCAGTTCTTC
CDR3aa: CASRSRTGKNEQFF

abundance: -
j_gene: TRBJ1-5
v_gene: TRBV12-3/TRBV12-4
d_gene: -
CDR3nt: TGTGCCAGCACCCGGGCCCGGAATCAGCCCCAGCATTTT
CDR3aa: CASTRARNQPQHF

abundance: once
j_gene: TRBJ1-6
v_gene: TRBV5-1
d_gene: -
CDR3nt: TGCGCCAGCAGCCCGGGGACGTATAATTCACCCCTCCACTTT
CDR3aa: CASSPGTYNSPLHF

abundance: -
j_gene: TRBJ2-7
v_gene: TRBV7-2
d_gene: -
CDR3nt: TGTGCCAGCAGGCCAAGCGGCGGTTCCTACGAGCAGTACTTC
CDR3aa: CASRPSGGSYEQYF

abundance: -
j_gene: TRBJ2-5
v_gene: TRBV2
d_gene: -
CDR3nt: TGTGCCAGCAGTGAATCGGGGGCCGCCTGGAAGGAGACCCAGTACTTC
CDR3aa: CASSESGAAWKETQYF

abundance: once
j_gene: TRBJ1-5
v_gene: TRBV6-5
d_gene: -
CDR3nt: TGTGCCAGCAGTAACCCAATGACAGGCAATCAGCCCCAGCATTTT
CDR3aa: CASSNPMTGNQPQHF

abundance: -
j_gene: TRBJ2-3
v_gene: TRBV9
d_gene: -
CDR3nt: TGTGCCAGCAGCGTAACACAGGATAGCACAGATACGCAGTATTTT
CDR3aa: CASSVTQDSTDTQYF

abundance: -
j_gene: TRBJ2-7
v_gene: TRBV25-1
d_gene: TRBD2
CDR3nt: TGTGCCAGCAGTGTCGACACCGGGACTAGCGGGAGTTCCGAAGTCTACGAGCAGTACTTC
CDR3aa: CASSVDTGTSGSSEVYEQYF

abundance: -
j_gene: TRBJ2-7
v_gene: TRBV20-1
d_gene: TRBD1
CDR3nt: TGCAGTGCGCAAAGGGCCGGGACAGGGGATTACGAGCAGTACTTC
CDR3aa: CSAQRAGTGDYEQYF

abundance: -
j_gene: TRBJ2-1
v_gene: TRBV15
d_gene: -
CDR3nt: TGTGCCACCAGCGGCGACTTCCTTTATGAGCAGTTCTTC
CDR3aa: CATSGDFLYEQFF

abundance: -
j_gene: TRBJ1-1
v_gene: TRBV7-2
d_gene: -
CDR3nt: TGTGCCAGCAGCTTACCCGAATGGATGAACACTGAAGCTTTCTTT
CDR3aa: CASSLPEWMNTEAFF

abundance: -
j_gene: TRBJ2-5
v_gene: TRBV7-9
d_gene: TRBD2
CDR3nt: TGTGCCAGCAGCTCCTCACTAGCGGGAGGGCAAGAGACCCAGTACTTC
CDR3aa: CASSSSLAGGQETQYF

abundance: once
j_gene: TRBJ2-1
v_gene: TRBV15
d_gene: TRBD1
CDR3nt: TGTGCCACCAGCAGGGACAGGGGGCAATACAATGAGCAGTTCTTC
CDR3aa: CATSRDRGQYNEQFF

abundance: many
j_gene: TRBJ1-3
v_gene: TRBV3-1
d_gene: -
CDR3nt: TGTGCCAGCAGCCGATATTCCGAAAACACCATATATTTT
CDR3aa: CASSRYSENTIYF

abundance: -
j_gene: TRBJ2-7
v_gene: TRBV4-1
d_gene: -
CDR3nt: TGCGCCAGCAGCTCTCAACAGGGCGAGGCCTACGAGCAGTACTTC
CDR3aa: CASSSQQGEAYEQYF

abundance: few
j_gene: TRBJ1-2
v_gene: TRBV29-1
d_gene: -
CDR3nt: TGCAGCGTTGAAGACAGACCTTTGGGCTACACCTTC
CDR3aa: CSVEDRPLGYTF

abundance: few
j_gene: TRBJ2-3
v_gene: TRBV11-2
d_gene: -
CDR3nt: TGTGCCAGCAGCTCCCTAGATGCGCAGTATTTC
CDR3aa: CASSSLDAQYF

abundance: -
j_gene: TRBJ1-3
v_gene: TRBV5-4
d_gene: -
CDR3nt: TGTGCCAGCAGTCCCGGGAGGGGAGCTGGAAACACCATATATTTT
CDR3aa: CASSPGRGAGNTIYF

abundance: many
j_gene: TRBJ2-7
v_gene: TRBV5-1
d_gene: TRBD2
CDR3nt: TGCGCCAGCAGCCCGTTGGGGGGGACTAGCGGTCAGTACTTC
CDR3aa: CASSPLGGTSGQYF

abundance: -
j_gene: TRBJ2-3
v_gene: TRBV9
d_gene: TRBD2
CDR3nt: TGTGCCAGCAGCGTAATGCCGGGAGGGACTAGCACAGATACGCAGTATTTT
CDR3aa: CASSVMPGGTSTDTQYF

abundance: many
j_gene: TRBJ2-1
v_gene: TRBV20-1
d_gene: TRBD1
CDR3nt: TGCAGTGCTAGATCCCCAGGGGGCAATTTTTATGAGCAGTTCTTC
CDR3aa: CSARSPGGNFYEQFF

abundance: once
j_gene: TRBJ1-2
v_gene: TRBV10-1
d_gene: TRBD1
CDR3nt: TGCGCCAGCAGCCCCGGGACAGGGGAAAGCTACACCTTC
CDR3aa: CASSPGTGESYTF

abundance: -
j_gene: TRBJ2-7
v_gene: TRBV10-3
d_gene: TRBD2
CDR3nt: TGTGCCATCAGAGGTAGCGGGAGAGGCGAGCAGTACTTC
CDR3aa: CAIRGSGRGEQYF

abundance: many
j_gene: TRBJ2-1
v_gene: TRBV7-9
d_gene: TRBD2
CDR3nt: TGTGCCAGCAGCTTAGGGTCCAGACTAGCGGGCCTAAACTCGGCCTACAATGAGCAGTTCTTC
CDR3aa: CASSLGSRLAGLNSAYNEQFF

abundance: medium-sized
j_gene: TRBJ2-2
v_gene: TRBV25-1
d_gene: -
CDR3nt: TGTGCCAGCAGTGATTTTTCCTACGGGGAGCTGTTTTTT
CDR3aa: CASSDFSYGELFF

abundance: -
j_gene: TRBJ1-5
v_gene: TRBV29-1
d_gene: TRBD1
CDR3nt: TGCAGCGTTGTCAGGGGAGGGGGCGGGAGCGGAGAGACCCAGCATTTT
CDR3aa: CSVVRGGGGSGETQHF

abundance: medium-sized
j_gene: TRBJ2-7
v_gene: TRBV10-3
d_gene: -
CDR3nt: TGTGCCATCAGTGAAGGCAAGCTCTACGAGCAGTACTTC
CDR3aa: CAISEGKLYEQYF

abundance: many
j_gene: TRBJ2-7
v_gene: TRBV20-1
d_gene: -
CDR3nt: TGCAGTGCTAGACGGAGGGCATCCTACGAGCAGTACTTC
CDR3aa: CSARRRASYEQYF

abundance: -
j_gene: TRBJ2-3
v_gene: TRBV20-1
d_gene: -
CDR3nt: TGCAGTGCTAGAGATGGGGGTACGCAGTATTTT
CDR3aa: CSARDGGTQYF

abundance: many
j_gene: TRBJ2-1
v_gene: TRBV28
d_gene: TRBD1
CDR3nt: TGTGCCAGCAGCCCCCGGGGACAGAGTGACGATGAGCAGTTCTTC
CDR3aa: CASSPRGQSDDEQFF

abundance: many
j_gene: TRBJ2-3
v_gene: TRBV19
d_gene: TRBD2
CDR3nt: TGTGCCAGTAGCCCCATAGCGGGAGGAGATACGCAGTATTTT
CDR3aa: CASSPIAGGDTQYF

abundance: many
j_gene: TRBJ1-1
v_gene: TRBV7-9
d_gene: -
CDR3nt: TGTGCCAGCAGCCCCCCCGCGCGGGACACTGAAGCTTTCTTT
CDR3aa: CASSPPARDTEAFF

abundance: -
j_gene: TRBJ2-1
v_gene: TRBV29-1
d_gene: -
CDR3nt: TGCAGCCCATTGGAGGGGAGCTCCTACAATGAGCAGTTCTTC
CDR3aa: CSPLEGSSYNEQFF

abundance: many
j_gene: TRBJ2-1
v_gene: TRBV20-1
d_gene: TRBD1
CDR3nt: TGCAGTGCTAGAGATCCGACAGGGAACTCCTACAATGAGCAGTTCTTC
CDR3aa: CSARDPTGNSYNEQFF

abundance: -
j_gene: TRBJ1-4
v_gene: TRBV29-1
d_gene: -
CDR3nt: TGCAGCGTTGAGCCCATCAGTAGTCCTAATGAAAAACTGTTTTTT
CDR3aa: CSVEPISSPNEKLFF

abundance: -
j_gene: TRBJ1-2
v_gene: TRBV7-9
d_gene: -
CDR3nt: TGTGCCAGCACCACCTCTAGCGGGTACGGCTATGGCTACACCTTC
CDR3aa: CASTTSSGYGYGYTF

abundance: -
j_gene: TRBJ1-1
v_gene: TRBV5-1
d_gene: -
CDR3nt: TGTGCTAGCAGCTTCCTCACCGGAGGGAACACTGGAGCTTTCTTT
CDR3aa: CASSFLTGGNTGAFF

abundance: many
j_gene: TRBJ2-7
v_gene: TRBV6-6
d_gene: TRBD2
CDR3nt: TGTGCCAGCACCCTAGCGGGATCCTCCTACGAGCAGTACTTC
CDR3aa: CASTLAGSSYEQYF

abundance: many
j_gene: TRBJ2-6
v_gene: TRBV13
d_gene: -
CDR3nt: TGTGCCAGCAGCTTAGACAGGAGAGCCCACTCTGGGGCCAACGTCCTGACTTTC
CDR3aa: CASSLDRRAHSGANVLTF

abundance: -
j_gene: TRBJ1-2
v_gene: TRBV12-3/TRBV12-4
d_gene: -
CDR3nt: TGTGCCAGCAGCTTGACAGCTAACTATGGCTACACCTTC
CDR3aa: CASSLTANYGYTF

abundance: -
j_gene: TRBJ2-2
v_gene: TRBV19
d_gene: TRBD1
CDR3nt: TGTGCCAGTAGTAGGGACAGGCGCGGGGAGCTGTTTTTT
CDR3aa: CASSRDRRGELFF

abundance: many
j_gene: TRBJ1-5
v_gene: TRBV7-8
d_gene: TRBD1
CDR3nt: TGTGCCAGCAGCTACAGGGGCGGCCTCAATCAGCCCCAGCATTTT
CDR3aa: CASSYRGGLNQPQHF

abundance: -
j_gene: TRBJ1-2
v_gene: TRBV7-9
d_gene: -
CDR3nt: TGTGCCAGCAGCTTAGGACAGGAGGGCTACACCTTC
CDR3aa: CASSLGQEGYTF